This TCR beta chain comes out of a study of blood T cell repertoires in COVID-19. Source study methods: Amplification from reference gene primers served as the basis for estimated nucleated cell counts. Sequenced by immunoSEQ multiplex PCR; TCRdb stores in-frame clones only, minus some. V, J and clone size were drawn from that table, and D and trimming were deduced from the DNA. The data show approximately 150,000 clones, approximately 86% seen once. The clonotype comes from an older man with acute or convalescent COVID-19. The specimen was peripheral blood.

CDR3 sequence: CASSYFGTGVRNEQYF. CDR3 DNA: TGTGCCAGCAGTTACTTCGGGACAGGGGTTCGGAACGAGCAGTACTTC. The chain carries TRBV6-2 or TRBV6-3 and TRBJ2-7; TRBD1 aligns across 10 bases. CDR3 size: 16 residues. V trimming: 1 base; J trimming: 5 bases; junction bases outside the gene matches: 8. CDR1 and CDR2 (germline): MNHEY, SVGEGT.